Described below is a single TCR beta chain sequence and its context. Its specificity is not known. Trimming took 0 bases from V and 9 from J; bases not matched to a gene: 6. The length of the CDR3 is 16 residues. This entry comes from a study of post-analysis software for immune sequencing data. The TCR beta cDNA libraries carried unique molecular identifiers. TCRdb re-derived calls from the PCR reads in MiXCR, one entry per CDR3 protein. The table records 250,000 to 300,000 distinct CDR3 sequences, 36% of them present only once. Study-wide points: TRBV5-6, TRBV5-1 and TRBV20-1 were among about 5 TRBV segments more frequent in patients than controls.

The clonotype was recovered from a girl aged 5-17 years with multiple sclerosis. This rearrangement joins TRBV12-3 or TRBV12-4 to TRBJ1-6, with 9 bases identical to TRBD1. Sequenced input: blood. The chain's CDR3 is CASSLASTGGRSPLHF. The CDR3 bases are TGTGCCAGCAGTTTAGCCTCAACAGGGGGCCGTTCACCCCTCCACTTT.